A single sample gave rise to the 5 T cell receptor beta chains below, sequenced in a study of blood T cell repertoires in COVID-19. Clones were read by immunoSEQ multiplex PCR, and TCRdb kept only the in-frame ones, dropping some. Of roughly 120,000 clones listed, around 87% are singletons. Material: peripheral blood. These receptors were obtained from a woman aged 45-59 years with acute or convalescent COVID-19.

The rearrangement joins TRBV11-2 to TRBJ1-4, with 8 bases aligning to TRBD1. From germline, CDR1 is SGHAT and CDR2 FQNNGV. V shed 5 bases, J shed 5 bases, and the junction held 10 bases outside the gene matches. There are 16 residues in the CDR3. CDR3 sequence (DNA): TGTGCCAGCAGCCCCACAGGACAGGGCGGAAATGAAAAACTGTTTTTT. Translating it yields CASSPTGQGGNEKLFF.

The V call is TRBV9, the J call TRBJ2-5, with TRBD2 matching 13 bases. J lost 2 bases, V lost 0 bases, and 10 bases had no gene match. This CDR3 comprises 19 residues. Germline-derived CDR1 and CDR2 are SGDLS and YYNGEE. The DNA for the CDR3 is TGTGCCAGCAGCGTAGCGGTGATGGGGACTAGCGGGGAACAAGAGACCCAGTACTTC. Translating gives CASSVAVMGTSGEQETQYF.

This clone was counted once. This CDR3 is CASSATGQGGYGYTF. CDR3 in DNA: TGCGCCAGCAGCGCAACAGGGCAAGGAGGCTATGGCTACACCTTC. The chain combines TRBV5-1 with TRBJ1-2; D perhaps matches TRBD1 (6 bases). The length of the CDR3 is 15 residues. In germline, CDR1 is SGHRS, CDR2 YFSETQ. V was shortened by 4 bases and J by 4 bases, with 17 bases between the two germline ends.

Of note for this clone: The junction and the germline gene differ at one end; a read error may be behind it. The rearrangement joins TRBV18 to TRBJ2-3; 9 bases agree with TRBD1. Germline V lookup: CDR1 KGHSH, CDR2 LQKENI. The CDR3 sequence is 15 residues long. The CDR3 DNA reads TGTGCCAGCTCACCACGACAACAGGGGGCAGAAACGCAGTATTTT. This codes for CASSPRQQGAETQYF.

The rearrangement uses TRBV9 and TRBJ2-3, with D possibly matching TRBD1 (5 bases). Trimming pared 7 bases from V and 0 bases from J, leaving 15 bases between. The CDR3 has 15 residues. Germline V gene data show CDR1 as SGDLS and CDR2 as YYNGEE. Here the CDR3 DNA reads TGTGCCAGCGCCTTCAGGGATTCTAGCACAGATACGCAGTATTTT. This translates into CASAFRDSSTDTQYF.